The next 3 T cell receptor beta chains were all read from a single sample in a study of cytomegalovirus exposure and HLA in healthy donors (dated by TCRdb to about 2017). Preparation of the library involved the immunoSEQ multiplex PCR assay. The clones in this table, taken by TCRdb from immuneACCESS, are in-frame only. Not every clone is retained; where verified, under half of the shortfall comes from an unresolved V gene, and the cause of the rest is unknown. This sample lists 200,000 or so clones; 84% were detected once. Around 15% of the sample rests with the top ten. Sequencing used PBMCs. The receptors shown here come from a woman in her 30s in good health and CMV-seropositive.

The chain carries TRBV10-3 and TRBJ2-2, with a weak D call TRBD1 (5 bases). Trimming pared 3 bases from V and 6 bases from J, leaving 5 bases between. Germline V gene sequence: CDR1 ENHRY, CDR2 SYGVKD. This CDR3 has 12 residues. The DNA of the CDR3 is TGTGCCATCAGTGAAGGGGCCGGGGAGCTGTTTTTT. Its protein product is CAISEGAGELFF.

V gene TRBV9 combines with J gene TRBJ1-1; D is undetermined. Trimming left V 0 bases short and J 0 bases short, with 6 bases between. The CDR3 covers 14 residues. CDR1 and CDR2 from the germline V gene are SGDLS and YYNGEE. CDR3 sequence: CASSVDQMNTEAFF. The CDR3 nucleotides are TGTGCCAGCAGCGTAGACCAGATGAACACTGAAGCTTTCTTT.

The V gene is TRBV9, the J gene TRBJ1-2, with D tentatively TRBD1 (5 bases). This CDR3 has 18 residues. Germline V gene lookup returns CDR1 SGDLS and CDR2 YYNGEE. V lost 4 bases and J 4 bases, leaving 26 bases between the germline ends. The chain's CDR3 is CASSSSRSGLGDSYGYTF. The CDR3 DNA reads as TGTGCCAGCAGCTCCTCCCGTAGTGGTCTAGGGGATAGCTATGGCTACACCTTC.